What follows is one T cell receptor (beta chain) and its context. The CDR3 runs 21 residues. V was pared by 0 bases and J by 0 bases, with 9 bases of the junction left unmatched. Per the germline V gene, CDR1 is MNHEY and CDR2 is SMNVEV (reference sequence). These data belong to a study of technical replicates of blood from a few donors. Produced via immunoSEQ multiplex PCR; TCRdb's table is partial and in-frame only. The sample includes about 84,000 clones, 97% of them seen just once. Sequenced input: T cells isolated from PBMCs. The chain employs TRBV27 and TRBJ2-2; 14 bases map to TRBD2. The TCR originated in a human donor in good health. The CDR3 sequence is CASSLSPPGLAGVANTGELFF. The CDR3 DNA reads as TGTGCCAGCAGTTTATCTCCTCCGGGACTAGCGGGAGTGGCGAACACCGGGGAGCTGTTTTTT.